This entry lists 13 T cell receptor beta chains sequenced from one sample in a study of Ad26.COV2.S vaccination and SARS-CoV-2 variants. TCRdb's copy holds only in-frame clones and misses some; the assay was immunoSEQ multiplex PCR. Of about 440,000 clones listed, 90% are singletons. The sample's treatment: roughly 20 received Ad26.COV2.S at low or high dose, single or two shots; several received placebo; per-sample allocation not given. Sampling took place 63 days after the first vaccine or placebo injection. Sequencing used peripheral blood, obtained in a trial of Ad26.COV2.S vaccine versus placebo. These TCRs come from a person between 18 and 65 years old who received the Ad26.COV2.S COVID-19 vaccine or a placebo.

V is TRBV2 and J is TRBJ2-7; perhaps TRBD2 as D (6 bases). V dropped 11 bases and J dropped 2 bases, with 13 bases sitting between them. The germline CDR1 and CDR2 sequences are SNHLY and FYNNEI. CDR3 size: 12 residues. Here the CDR3 reads CAGGTFTYEQYF. The CDR3, as DNA: TGTGCCGGAGGGACTTTTACCTACGAGCAGTACTTC.

The chain carries TRBV5-1 and TRBJ2-2; D is perhaps TRBD2 (5 bases). Germline-derived CDR1 and CDR2 are SGHRS and YFSETQ. The CDR3 has 12 amino acids. Trimming took 2 bases from V and 7 from J, leaving 6 bases between them. The DNA for the CDR3 is TGCGCCAGCAGCTTACTAGTCGGGGAGCTGTTTTTT. Its translation is CASSLLVGELFF.

The chain combines TRBV7-2 with TRBJ1-5, with no clear D. Germline V CDR1 and CDR2: SGHTA, FQGNSA. This CDR3 is 15 amino acids long. The germline V and J ends were trimmed by 1 base and 4 bases, with 11 bases remaining between them. The CDR3 DNA follows: TGTGCCAGCAGCTTAGATGGAAACCGGAATCAGCCCCAGCATTTT. This translates into CASSLDGNRNQPQHF.

The CDR3 DNA is TGTGCCAGCAGTTTTCCGGGGACAGGCACAGATACGCAGTATTTT. Translating it yields CASSFPGTGTDTQYF. J is TRBJ2-3 and V is TRBV27; 7 nucleotides line up with TRBD1. The trim removed 3 bases at V and 1 base at J, leaving 4 bases unmatched. Germline V gene sequence: CDR1 MNHEY, CDR2 SMNVEV (reference sequence). The CDR3 runs to 15 residues.

V usage is TRBV6-2 or TRBV6-3 and J usage is TRBJ2-3, with 9 bases matching TRBD1. This CDR3 spans 15 amino acids. Germline V gene sequence: CDR1 MNHEY, CDR2 SVGEGT. V gave up 3 bases and J gave up 2 bases; unmatched junction bases: 3. The CDR3 coding sequence is TGTGCCAGCAGTTATCGACAGGGGGTCACAGATACGCAGTATTTT. Translating it yields CASSYRQGVTDTQYF.

This clone has only a few counts. The rearrangement joins TRBV7-3 to TRBJ1-1, with D perhaps matching TRBD1 (6 bases). Per the germline V gene, CDR1 is SGHTA and CDR2 is FQGTGA. V was clipped by 8 bases and J by 1 base, with 11 bases between them. The CDR3 totals 13 residues. The CDR3 reads CASRDTQNTEAFF. As DNA, the CDR3 is TGTGCCAGCCGGGACACTCAGAACACTGAAGCTTTCTTT.

This sequence joins TRBV28 and TRBJ2-7; D remains unclear. This CDR3 contains 13 residues. Germline CDR1 is MDHEN and CDR2 is SYDVKM. The germline V and J ends were trimmed by 2 bases and 3 bases, with 8 bases remaining between them. CDR3 in amino acids: CASSLEQSYEQYF. In DNA, the CDR3 is TGTGCCAGCAGTTTAGAACAGAGCTACGAGCAGTACTTC.

This clone showed up just once. The limits of the CDR3 on the DNA are not certain, so only TCRdb's listed CDR3 is given. The chain combines TRBV24-1 with TRBJ2-7; the table's D gene call, TRBD1, was not cross checked with the DNA. The germline V gene has CDR1 KGHDR and CDR2 SFDVKD. The CDR3 is 15 amino acids long, termini counted. CDR3 sequence: CATSSSGQGPYEQYF.

In this sample, this clone turned up once. The chain couples TRBV7-3 to TRBJ2-2; weak D call: TRBD2 (6 bases). From germline, CDR1 is SGHTA and CDR2 FQGTGA. CDR3 size: 18 residues. Between the trimmed V and J ends, which lost 1 base and 2 bases, there was a span of 17 bases. The CDR3 DNA follows: TGTGCCAGCAGCTTAAGGGGTTTAGCGGAGATAAACACCGGGGAGCTGTTTTTT. Its translation: CASSLRGLAEINTGELFF.

The chain combines TRBV5-1 with TRBJ2-3; maybe TRBD2 (5 bases). The germline V and J ends were trimmed by 0 bases and 2 bases, with 13 bases remaining between them. Germline-derived CDR1 and CDR2 are SGHRS and YFSETQ. The length of the CDR3 is 16 residues. The CDR3 DNA sequence: TGCGCCAGCAGCTTGGCCGGGGAGTCCTACACAGATACGCAGTATTTT. Its protein is CASSLAGESYTDTQYF.

The gene calls are TRBV28 and TRBJ1-4; 12 bases are a match to TRBD1. The CDR3 extends over 16 amino acids. J gave up 3 bases and V 10 bases, and 9 bases lay outside the gene matches. Germline V gives CDR1 MDHEN, CDR2 SYDVKM. The CDR3 spells CATQMGQGAANEKLFF. For the CDR3, the DNA is TGTGCCACCCAGATGGGACAGGGGGCCGCTAATGAAAAACTGTTTTTT.

This chain links TRBV19 with TRBJ2-2; TRBD1 matches 12 bases. The germline gives CDR1 LNHDA, CDR2 SQIVND (reference sequence). The CDR3 sequence is 14 residues long. V trimming: 10 bases; J trimming: 3 bases; junction bases outside the gene matches: 3. The CDR3 here is CATRDRGHTGELFF. For the CDR3, the DNA is TGTGCCACCCGGGACAGGGGGCACACCGGGGAGCTGTTTTTT.

The rearrangement uses TRBV7-8 and TRBJ2-2; either TRBD1 or TRBD2 may supply D (5 bases each). Germline V gene lookup returns CDR1 SGHVS and CDR2 FQNEAQ. Trimming removed 1 base from V and 4 bases from J, with 10 bases in between. The CDR3 contains 15 residues. The CDR3, as DNA: TGTGCCAGCAGCTTAGATACGGGACCCACCGGGGAGCTGTTTTTT. The encoded protein is CASSLDTGPTGELFF.